The present T cell receptor beta chain was sequenced within a study of CD8+ T cells in alopecia areata. Study results and caveats: Lesional scalp, notably in alopecia totalis/universalis, had clonality above that of normal scalp.

Isolation of CD4+ and CD8+ T cells from PBMCs was achieved by sorting. The CDR3 is 14 residues long. V was cut by 1 base and J by 7 bases, with 11 bases left in between. In germline, CDR1 is GTSNPN, CDR2 SVGIG (reference sequence). This clone has just one count. The antigen is not known. The sequencing template was cDNA reverse transcribed from extracted RNA. TCRdb's copy holds only in-frame clones and misses some; the assay was immunoSEQ multiplex PCR. The table has more than 90,000 clones, 55% to 65% seen once. This chain joins TRBV30 and TRBJ1-6; D is ambiguous. Material for sequencing was CD4+ T cells sorted from blood. The sequence was obtained from a human donor in good health. The DNA of the CDR3 is TGTGCCTGGAGTGCCACCCGGCGGAATTCACCCCTCCACTTT. As protein: CAWSATRRNSPLHF.